These 26 T cell receptor beta chains were all obtained from the same sample, sequenced in a study of Ad26.COV2.S vaccination and SARS-CoV-2 variants. Repertoires were generated with immunoSEQ multiplex PCR, while TCRdb's copy carries only in-frame clones and drops some. This table has about 350,000 clones, under 95% appearing once. The source was peripheral blood, collected after recovery from COVID-19. Receptors were obtained from a human donor who had recovered from COVID-19.

The rearrangement uses TRBV27 and TRBJ2-2; 8 bases map to TRBD1. V lost 2 bases and J lost 5; bases outside the gene matches: 10. CDR1 and CDR2 (germline): MNHEY, SMNVEV (reference sequence). The CDR3 is 17 residues long. CDR3 coding DNA: TGTGCCAGCAGTTTACGACCAGGGGGCAAGTTAACCGGGGAGCTGTTTTTT. Translation gives CASSLRPGGKLTGELFF.

The chain recombines TRBV7-2 with TRBJ2-7; TRBD2 is a possible D gene (5 bases). Trimming cost V 8 bases and J 5 bases, with 19 bases left between them. Germline assignment: CDR1 SGHTA and CDR2 FQGNSA. CDR3 size: 14 residues. In DNA, the CDR3 is TGTGCCAGCGGGTCCCGGGCCGGGATCAACGAGCAGTACTTC. It translates to CASGSRAGINEQYF.

As to this clone: Other DNA sequences within the sample encode an identical CDR3. The chain carries TRBV9 and TRBJ2-1; possible D gene TRBD2, 6 bases. Looked up from germline, CDR1 is SGDLS and CDR2 is YYNGEE. The V end was cut by 1 base, the J end by 4 bases, with 12 bases between. The CDR3 is 15 amino acids. The CDR3 region is CASSVTQRGYNEQFF. The CDR3 bases are TGTGCCAGCAGCGTAACCCAACGGGGGTACAATGAGCAGTTCTTC. The variable domain in full, with the rest retrieved from reference TRBV9 and TRBJ2-1, is DSGVTQTPKHLITATGQRVTLRCSPRSGDLSVYWYQQSLDQGLQFLIQYYNGEERAKGNILERFSAQQFPDLHSELNLSSLELGDSALYFCASSVTQRGYNEQFFGPGTRLTVL.

V and J are TRBV7-2 and TRBJ1-2; no firm D call. The germline CDR1 and CDR2 sequences are SGHTA and FQGNSA. The V end lost 6 bases, the J end lost 8 bases, and 13 bases lay between the germline ends. The CDR3 extends over 12 amino acids. The CDR3 protein is CASSRSNGGYTF. Here the CDR3 DNA reads TGTGCCAGCAGTCGATCCAATGGCGGCTACACCTTC.

This chain links TRBV3-1 (or the pseudogene TRBV3-2) with TRBJ1-5; no firm D call. The CDR3 covers 15 residues. Germline CDR1 is LGHDT and CDR2 is YNNKEL (reference sequence). V was cut by 1 base and J by 7 bases, with 14 bases left in between. The CDR3 DNA follows: TGTGCCAGCAGCCAAGGTATAAGAAGTGGCCAGCCCCAGCATTTT. It yields the protein CASSQGIRSGQPQHF.

The rearrangement links TRBV7-2 to TRBJ2-5; D ambiguous. The germline V and J ends were trimmed by 3 bases and 5 bases, with 10 bases remaining between them. Germline V gene data show CDR1 as SGHTA and CDR2 as FQGNSA. The CDR3 has 13 residues. The DNA for the CDR3 is TGTGCCAGCAGCTTTAGGAACTTGGAGACCCAGTACTTC. The encoded protein is CASSFRNLETQYF.

The CDR3 region is CASSDLNTGELFF. DNA of the CDR3: TGTGCCAGCAGTGACCTTAACACCGGGGAGCTGTTTTTT. V and J are TRBV6-4 and TRBJ2-2; D not certain. The CDR3 has 13 amino acids. Germline V gene lookup returns CDR1 MRHNA and CDR2 SNTAGT. V was cut by 2 bases and J by 2 bases, with 3 bases left in between.

V and J are TRBV6-2 or TRBV6-3 and TRBJ1-2, with 12 bases matching TRBD1. J lost 8 bases, V lost 4 bases, and 14 bases had no gene match. The CDR3 has 17 amino acids. Germline V gene sequence: CDR1 MNHEY, CDR2 SVGEGT. CDR3 DNA sequence: TGTGCCAGCAGTTCTATCCTGAGGGACAGGGGGCTCTCGGGCTACACCTTC. It codes for CASSSILRDRGLSGYTF.

V gene TRBV4-2 combines with J gene TRBJ2-1, with TRBD2 identical over 12 bases. CDR3 length equals 20 residues. Losses at the gene ends were 4 bases for V and 4 bases for J; bases not matched to a gene: 17. From germline, CDR1 is LGHNA and CDR2 YNFKEQ. The CDR3 region has the DNA TGTGCCAGCAGCCTCCAACTTGAGGCTAGCGGGGGGGCGGCGTACAATGAGCAGTTCTTC. Amino acid sequence: CASSLQLEASGGAAYNEQFF.

The chain has TRBV3-1 (or the pseudogene TRBV3-2) and TRBJ1-5, with D uncertain. The CDR3 sequence is 14 residues long. Trimming removed 3 bases at V and 1 base at J, with 7 bases between. Germline CDR1 LGHDT, CDR2 YNNKEL (reference sequence). The CDR3 DNA follows: TGTGCCAGCAGCCACGACAAAAGCAATCAGCCCCAGCATTTT. This translates into CASSHDKSNQPQHF.

The chain carries TRBV5-5 and TRBJ2-7; TRBD1 agrees at 7 bases. This CDR3 spans 14 amino acids. Germline assignment: CDR1 SGHKS and CDR2 YYEKEE (reference sequence). The V and J ends lost 2 bases and 2 bases, in that order; junction bases with no gene match: 4. CDR3 sequence: CASSLTGATYEQYF. CDR3 coding DNA: TGTGCCAGCAGCTTAACAGGGGCGACCTACGAGCAGTACTTC.

The CDR3: CASSQGAGDTKTQYF. The CDR3 nucleotides are TGCGCCAGCAGCCAAGGGGCAGGGGATACGAAGACCCAGTACTTC. This chain uses TRBV4-1 with TRBJ2-5; D may be TRBD1 (6 bases). In germline, CDR1 is MGHRA, CDR2 YSYEKL. Trimming removed 1 base from V and 6 bases from J, with 15 bases in between. The CDR3 is 15 residues long.

The gene calls are TRBV19 and TRBJ1-1, with a possible D match to TRBD1 (5 bases). The V end lost 1 base, the J end lost 12 bases, and 18 bases lay between the germline ends. Germline values: CDR1 LNHDA, CDR2 SQIVND (reference sequence). The CDR3 is made up of 14 amino acids. The CDR3 region is CASSIATLQVQTFF. For the CDR3, the DNA is TGTGCCAGTAGTATAGCCACCCTACAGGTACAGACTTTCTTT.

The V gene is TRBV11-3, the J gene TRBJ2-7; perhaps TRBD1 as D (5 bases). The CDR3 consists of 14 residues. Germline assignment: CDR1 SGHNT and CDR2 YENEEA. Trimming took 5 bases from V and 0 from J, leaving 11 bases between them. The CDR3 spells CASSPDSYSYEQYF. The CDR3 DNA follows: TGTGCCAGCAGCCCCGACAGTTACTCCTACGAGCAGTACTTC.

The table lists this clone with many counts. The chain carries TRBV6-2 or TRBV6-3 and TRBJ2-5; 7 positions match TRBD2. Unmatched junction bases numbered 8, after V lost 2 bases and J lost 5 bases. Per the germline V gene, CDR1 is MNHEY and CDR2 is SVGEGT. The CDR3 runs to 15 residues. CDR3 sequence reads: CASSYTTSSSETQYF. CDR3 nucleotide sequence: TGTGCCAGCAGTTACACGACTAGCTCCTCCGAGACCCAGTACTTC.

Comment on this clone: Other DNA sequences from this sample encode an identical CDR3 as well. The chain employs TRBV6-5 and TRBJ1-1; no firm D call. The CDR3 runs to 15 residues. V was trimmed by 0 bases and J by 1 base, leaving 9 bases between them. Germline V gene lookup returns CDR1 MNHEY and CDR2 SVGAGI. The DNA of the CDR3 is TGTGCCAGCAGTTACTCGAAAACTGGGAACACTGAAGCTTTCTTT. It encodes CASSYSKTGNTEAFF.

The genes are TRBV13 and TRBJ1-4; 7 bases map to TRBD1. This CDR3 is 18 amino acids long. In germline, CDR1 is PRHDT, CDR2 FYEKMQ (reference sequence). With 4 bases clipped from V and 0 bases from J, the junction kept 11 bases outside the gene matches. CDR3 in amino acids: CASSSRQGFKSTNEKLFF. In DNA form, the CDR3 reads TGTGCCAGCAGCTCCAGACAGGGTTTTAAGTCAACTAATGAAAAACTGTTTTTT.

This chain joins TRBV18 and TRBJ2-3; 7 nucleotides line up with TRBD2. V shed 1 base, J shed 5 bases, and the junction held 15 bases outside the gene matches. From germline, CDR1 is KGHSH and CDR2 LQKENI. The CDR3 is made up of 18 amino acids. The DNA for the CDR3 is TGTGCCAGCTCACCACTAAATCGGGCTAGCGGCCTTCAAGATACGCAGTATTTT. This translates into CASSPLNRASGLQDTQYF.

The rearrangement uses TRBV10-2 and TRBJ2-7; D gene uncertain. The CDR3 length is 11 residues. Between the trimmed V and J ends, which lost 4 bases and 6 bases, there was a span of 7 bases. The germline V gene has CDR1 WSHSY and CDR2 SAAADI. The CDR3 bases are TGCGCCAGCAGTGGGACGGGCGAGCAGTACTTC. Protein: CASSGTGEQYF.

The chain has TRBV9 and TRBJ1-2, with D unclear. V lost 4 bases, J lost 8 bases, and 12 bases lay in between. The germline V gene encodes CDR1 SGDLS and CDR2 YYNGEE. The CDR3 is made up of 12 amino acids. The CDR3: CASSLRSGGYTF. CDR3 DNA: TGTGCCAGCAGCCTCCGATCGGGCGGCTACACCTTC. The variable domain in full, with the rest retrieved from reference TRBV9 and TRBJ1-2, is DSGVTQTPKHLITATGQRVTLRCSPRSGDLSVYWYQQSLDQGLQFLIQYYNGEERAKGNILERFSAQQFPDLHSELNLSSLELGDSALYFCASSLRSGGYTFGSGTRLTVV.

J is TRBJ2-7 and V is TRBV7-9; 9 positions agree with TRBD2. The germline CDR1 and CDR2 sequences are SEHNR and FQNEAQ (reference sequence). The CDR3 is 16 amino acids. Germline trimming cut 2 bases from V and 1 base from J; bases unmatched to any gene: 6. In DNA, the CDR3 is TGTGCCAGCAGCTTACCGCCTAGCGGGGTTTCCTACGAGCAGTACTTC. This gives the protein CASSLPPSGVSYEQYF.

The J gene is TRBJ1-3, the V gene TRBV4-1, with 11 bases lining up with TRBD1. The germline V gene encodes CDR1 MGHRA and CDR2 YSYEKL. This CDR3 region has 17 residues. The trim removed 4 bases at V and 2 bases at J, leaving 7 bases unmatched. The CDR3 DNA is TGCGCCAGCAGCCGCACCGGGACAGGGGGTGCTGGAAACACCATATATTTT. As protein: CASSRTGTGGAGNTIYF.

The chain uses TRBV19 and TRBJ1-5, with a tentative D call TRBD1 (6 bases). V was shortened by 4 bases and J by 1 base, with 17 bases between the two germline ends. Germline V gene sequence: CDR1 LNHDA, CDR2 SQIVND (reference sequence). The CDR3 runs 17 residues. The CDR3 nucleotides are TGTGCCAGTAGTACCCACAACAGGGTACGGAGCAATCAGCCCCAGCATTTT. Translating gives CASSTHNRVRSNQPQHF.

The genes are TRBV7-2 and TRBJ2-1, with D unclear. CDR1 and CDR2 from the germline V gene are SGHTA and FQGNSA. V was cut by 5 bases and J by 14 bases, with 19 bases left in between. The CDR3 consists of 13 residues. DNA for the CDR3: TGTGCCAGCAGCCCATCTTTGACGGACGATGAGTTCTTC. It translates to CASSPSLTDDEFF. Full variable domain (rest looked up from reference TRBV7-2 and TRBJ2-1): GAGVSQSPSNKVTEKGKDVELRCDPISGHTALYWYRQSLGQGLEFLIYFQGNSAPDKSGLPSDRFSAERTGGSVSTLTIQRTQQEDSAVYLCASSPSLTDDEFFGPGTRLTVL.

This chain connects TRBV14 to TRBJ2-2, with TRBD1 as a possible D gene (5 bases). There are 15 residues in the CDR3. Trimming took 5 bases from V and 1 from J, leaving 11 bases between them. The germline gives CDR1 SGHDN, CDR2 FVKESK. The CDR3 bases are TGTGCCAGCAGCTATGGACACGTGAACACCGGGGAGCTGTTTTTT. Amino acids: CASSYGHVNTGELFF.

This chain's CDR3 is CASSMDWNTGELFF. The CDR3, as DNA: TGTGCCAGCAGCATGGACTGGAACACCGGGGAGCTGTTTTTT. The chain is built from TRBV7-3 and TRBJ2-2; maybe TRBD2 (5 bases). Germline CDR1 reads SGHTA; CDR2 reads FQGTGA. V lost 5 bases and J lost 1, with 8 bases in between. The CDR3 extends over 14 amino acids.